The 3 T cell receptor beta chains below come from one sample, sequenced in a study of blood T cells in healthy people across ages. Next came a second PCR, run for about 7 to 12 cycles, which used a sample-barcoded 5' primer along with a J-beta primer mix. TCRdb passed the 5' RACE reads through MiXCR, listing each CDR3 protein once. The profile covers fewer than 1.5 million distinct CDR3 sequences, with approximately 40% appearing a single time and 7.9% taken by the ten largest. Sequencing was performed on blood. These receptors were obtained from a woman between 18 and 29 years old in good health.

The rearrangement uses TRBV29-1 and TRBJ2-3; 8 bases match TRBD1. The V segment lost 5 bases and the J segment 3 bases; nucleotides outside the gene matches: 10. The CDR3 is 15 amino acids. Per the germline V gene, CDR1 is SQVTM and CDR2 is ANQGSEA. CDR3 loop: CSVRGQGSDTDTQYF. CDR3 sequence (DNA): TGCAGCGTTAGAGGACAGGGATCCGATACAGATACGCAGTATTTT.

For this clonotype: At one end, the junction sequence differs from germline, possibly due to a read error. The chain uses TRBV7-9 and TRBJ2-1; possible D gene TRBD2, 7 bases. CDR3 length: 13 amino acids. Germline V lookup: CDR1 SEHNR, CDR2 FQNEAQ (reference sequence). The CDR3 region is CSSSGTRPNEQFF. The DNA for the CDR3 is TGTTCCAGCAGCGGGACACGGCCTAATGAGCAGTTCTTC.

The gene calls are TRBV5-1 and TRBJ2-5; 10 bases match TRBD2. Near its end, the DNA agrees better with TRBJ2-7, so the J call may be wrong. The CDR3 is made up of 15 amino acids. CDR1 SGHRS and CDR2 YFSETQ come from the germline V gene. The CDR3 loop is CASSPLAGGPPEQYF. Written as DNA, the CDR3 is TGCGCCAGCAGCCCCTTAGCGGGAGGACCCCCCGAGCAGTACTTC.